These T cell receptor beta chains were read from a single sample in a study of T and B cells in COVID-19 patients. MiXCR, applied by TCRdb to the multiplex PCR reads, yields one record per CDR3 protein. The sample yields more than 12,000 distinct CDR3 sequences, 25% to 30% seen once. The material sequenced was blood. These receptors came from a human donor who had recovered from COVID-19. Each CDR3 is given with its conserved first and last residue. Fields, in order: V gene, J gene, D gene, clone size, CDR3 protein, CDR3 DNA. D genes are given only for firm matches. Not all rows give a size; the values are once, few, many and, for expanded clones, a class.

TRBV11-3	TRBJ1-4	TRBD1	medium-sized	CASSSGQGRQEKLFF	TGTGCCAGCAGTTCCGGACAGGGGAGACAGGAAAAACTGTTTTTT
TRBV6-5	TRBJ1-3	-	few	CASSYSRRGMGGNTIYF	TGTGCCAGCAGTTACTCGAGGCGGGGGATGGGTGGAAACACCATATATTTT
TRBV7-2	TRBJ2-1	TRBD2	-	CASSAPRSGRGQSYNEQFF	TGTGCCAGCAGCGCCCCTCGTAGCGGGAGGGGGCAATCCTACAATGAGCAGTTCTTC
TRBV5-6	TRBJ1-1	-	few	CASSLWGDTEAFF	TGTGCCAGCAGCTTGTGGGGGGACACTGAAGCTTTCTTT
TRBV6-6	TRBJ2-7	-	-	CASSYTREGTSYEQYF	TGTGCCAGCAGTTACACCCGAGAAGGAACATCCTACGAGCAGTACTTC
TRBV7-2	TRBJ1-5	-	-	CASSFNSISNQPQHF	TGTGCCAGCAGCTTCAACAGTATTAGCAATCAGCCCCAGCATTTT
TRBV29-1	TRBJ1-5	-	-	CSARQDNTQPQHF	TGCAGCGCAAGACAGGATAATACTCAGCCCCAGCATTTT
TRBV10-3	TRBJ1-2	-	few	CAISEGGPYGYTF	TGTGCCATCAGTGAGGGGGGCCCCTATGGCTACACCTTC
TRBV6-1	TRBJ2-1	-	few	CASSENRGYYNEQFF	TGTGCCAGCAGTGAGAACAGAGGATATTACAATGAGCAGTTCTTC
TRBV7-9	TRBJ2-5	-	-	CASVMDSYQETQYF	TGTGCCAGCGTCATGGACAGTTACCAAGAGACCCAGTACTTC
TRBV20-1	TRBJ2-1	-	-	CSARVLGGLNEQFF	TGCAGTGCTAGAGTCTTAGGCGGGCTCAATGAGCAGTTCTTC
TRBV27	TRBJ1-1	TRBD1	few	CASRRQGSDTEAFF	TGTGCCAGCAGACGACAGGGGAGTGACACTGAAGCTTTCTTT
TRBV6-5	TRBJ2-1	TRBD2	medium-sized	CASSYESGGSYNEQFF	TGTGCCAGCAGTTACGAGTCGGGAGGTTCCTACAATGAGCAGTTCTTC
TRBV10-1	TRBJ2-3	-	-	CASSEGSGGPRTQYF	TGCGCCAGCAGTGAGGGTAGCGGTGGGCCACGAACGCAGTATTTT
TRBV24-1	TRBJ1-1	TRBD1	-	CATSGTGGTEAFF	TGTGCCACCAGCGGGACAGGGGGCACTGAAGCTTTCTTT
TRBV10-3	TRBJ1-2	-	-	CAISESWGQGLDGYTF	TGTGCCATCAGTGAGTCCTGGGGGCAAGGGTTGGACGGCTACACCTTC
TRBV27	TRBJ2-2	-	medium-sized	CASTLDISNTGELFF	TGTGCCAGCACCTTAGACATCTCGAACACCGGGGAGCTGTTTTTT
TRBV6-1	TRBJ2-5	-	few	CASSESPRGETQYF	TGTGCCAGCAGTGAATCACCCAGGGGAGAGACCCAGTACTTC
TRBV11-3	TRBJ1-1	-	few	CASSPRILTEAFF	TGTGCCAGCAGCCCCCGGATACTCACTGAAGCTTTCTTT
TRBV7-2	TRBJ2-7	-	-	CASSLALRGEQYF	TGTGCCAGCAGCTTAGCTTTGAGGGGGGAGCAGTACTTC
TRBV29-1	TRBJ2-1	-	medium-sized	CSVEDESWVAYNEQFF	TGCAGCGTTGAAGATGAATCCTGGGTGGCCTACAATGAGCAGTTCTTC
TRBV20-1	TRBJ2-1	-	few	CSARDAPREQFF	TGCAGTGCTAGGGATGCCCCCAGGGAGCAGTTCTTC
TRBV27	TRBJ2-2	-	medium-sized	CASSPSLGEVPGELFF	TGTGCCAGCAGTCCATCACTAGGGGAAGTTCCGGGGGAGCTGTTTTTT
TRBV29-1	TRBJ1-3	TRBD1	medium-sized	CSVESDRAGNTIYF	TGCAGCGTTGAATCTGACAGGGCCGGAAACACCATATATTTT
TRBV15	TRBJ2-7	TRBD2	many	CATSRAGRGGSGEQYF	TGTGCCACCAGCAGAGCAGGGAGGGGTGGTTCGGGGGAGCAGTACTTC
TRBV7-9	TRBJ2-3	-	-	CASTSGGGADTQYF	TGTGCCAGTACCTCAGGGGGGGGAGCAGATACGCAGTATTTT
TRBV6-5	TRBJ2-7	TRBD1	-	CASITGTGRHEQYF	TGTGCCAGCATTACCGGGACAGGTAGGCACGAGCAGTACTTC
TRBV13	TRBJ2-1	TRBD1	few	CASSLVSGQGANEQFF	TGTGCCAGCAGCTTAGTTTCCGGACAGGGGGCCAATGAGCAGTTCTTC
TRBV29-1	TRBJ1-1	-	-	CSVVSSLNTEAFF	TGCAGCGTTGTGAGCAGCCTGAACACTGAAGCTTTCTTT
TRBV15	TRBJ2-3	-	many	CATRGPGGNADTQYF	TGTGCCACCAGAGGCCCCGGGGGAAACGCAGATACGCAGTATTTT
TRBV7-2	TRBJ2-3	-	-	CASSLVDVATQYF	TGTGCCAGCAGCTTAGTCGACGTGGCTACGCAGTATTTT
TRBV6-2/TRBV6-3	TRBJ2-7	-	medium-sized	CASKAQGYEQYF	TGTGCCAGCAAGGCACAGGGCTACGAGCAGTACTTC
TRBV6-6	TRBJ2-3	TRBD1	many	CASSWGQGADTQYF	TGTGCCAGCAGTTGGGGACAGGGGGCGGATACGCAGTATTTT
TRBV19	TRBJ2-1	TRBD1	medium-sized	CASSAGTGAPLSSYNEQFF	TGTGCCAGTAGTGCCGGGACAGGGGCCCCGCTGAGCTCCTACAATGAGCAGTTCTTC
TRBV29-1	TRBJ2-2	TRBD2	-	CSVGGVGGGGSWNTGELFF	TGCAGCGTTGGAGGCGTCGGGGGTGGCGGGAGTTGGAACACCGGGGAGCTGTTTTTT
TRBV5-4	TRBJ2-5	-	few	CASSSQRAGETQYF	TGTGCCAGCAGCTCTCAAAGGGCTGGAGAGACCCAGTACTTC
TRBV30	TRBJ1-5	TRBD1	-	CAWATGGNQPQHF	TGTGCCTGGGCGACAGGGGGCAATCAGCCCCAGCATTTT
TRBV19	TRBJ1-2	-	-	CASSIRGNYGYTF	TGTGCCAGTAGTATAAGAGGCAACTATGGCTACACCTTC
TRBV11-3	TRBJ2-7	-	-	CASSLGLNYEQYF	TGTGCCAGCAGCTTAGGGCTGAACTACGAGCAGTACTTC
TRBV5-1	TRBJ2-7	TRBD1	few	CASSGTTGGALQYF	TGCGCCAGCAGCGGAACCACAGGGGGCGCGTTACAGTACTTC
TRBV19	TRBJ1-5	-	-	CASSISGRGRNQPQHF	TGTGCCAGTAGTATTTCTGGGAGAGGGAGAAATCAGCCCCAGCATTTT
TRBV29-1	TRBJ2-1	-	medium-sized	CSVSNNEQFF	TGCAGCGTTTCAAACAATGAGCAGTTCTTC
TRBV30	TRBJ1-2	-	few	CAWSDNPGNGYTF	TGTGCCTGGAGTGACAACCCAGGGAATGGCTACACCTTC
TRBV5-5	TRBJ2-1	-	-	CASSPKTRQVGEQFF	TGTGCCAGCAGCCCTAAGACTAGACAAGTTGGTGAGCAGTTCTTC
TRBV12-3/TRBV12-4	TRBJ1-2	-	few	CASTYRASSPYGYTF	TGTGCCAGCACTTACAGGGCTAGCTCTCCCTATGGCTACACCTTC